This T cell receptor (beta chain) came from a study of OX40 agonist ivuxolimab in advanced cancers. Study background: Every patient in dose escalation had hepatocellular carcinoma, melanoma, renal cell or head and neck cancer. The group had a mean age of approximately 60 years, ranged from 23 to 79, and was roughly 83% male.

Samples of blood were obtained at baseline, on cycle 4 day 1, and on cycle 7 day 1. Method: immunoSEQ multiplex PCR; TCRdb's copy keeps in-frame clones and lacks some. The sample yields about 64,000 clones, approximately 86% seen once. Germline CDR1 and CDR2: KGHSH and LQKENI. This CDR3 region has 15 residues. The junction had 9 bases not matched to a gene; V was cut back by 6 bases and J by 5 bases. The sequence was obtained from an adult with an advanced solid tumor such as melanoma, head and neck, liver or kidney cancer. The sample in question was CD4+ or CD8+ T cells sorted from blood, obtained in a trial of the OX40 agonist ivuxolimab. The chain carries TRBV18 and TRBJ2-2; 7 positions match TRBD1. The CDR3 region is CASSRGQVGTGELFF. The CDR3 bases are TGTGCCAGCTCTCGAGGACAGGTGGGAACCGGGGAGCTGTTTTTT.